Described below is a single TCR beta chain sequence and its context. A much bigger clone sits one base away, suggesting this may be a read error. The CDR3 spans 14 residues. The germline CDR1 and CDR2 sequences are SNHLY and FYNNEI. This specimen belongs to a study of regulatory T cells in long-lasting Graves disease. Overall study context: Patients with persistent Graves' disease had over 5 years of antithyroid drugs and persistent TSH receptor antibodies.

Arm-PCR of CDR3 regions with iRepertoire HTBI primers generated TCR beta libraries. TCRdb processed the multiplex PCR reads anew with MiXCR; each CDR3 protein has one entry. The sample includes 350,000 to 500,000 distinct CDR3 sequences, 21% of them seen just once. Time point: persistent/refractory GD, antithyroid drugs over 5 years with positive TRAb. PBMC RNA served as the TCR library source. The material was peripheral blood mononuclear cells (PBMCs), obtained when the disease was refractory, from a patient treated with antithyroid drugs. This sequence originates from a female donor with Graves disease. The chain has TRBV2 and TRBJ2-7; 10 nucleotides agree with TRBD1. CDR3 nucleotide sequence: TGTGCCAGCAGTTTGGACAGGGGGACCTACGAGCAGCACTTC. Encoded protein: CASSLDRGTYEQHF. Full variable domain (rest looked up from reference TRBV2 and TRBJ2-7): EPEVTQTPSHQVTQMGQEVILRCVPISNHLYFYWYRQILGQKVEFLVSFYNNEISEKSEIFDDQFSVERPDGSNFTLKIRSTKLEDSAMYFCASSLDRGTYEQHFGPGTRLTVT.